A selection of T cell receptor beta chains follows, all from one sample in a study of a mutant IDH1 vaccine in newly diagnosed glioma. Their antigens remain unidentified. Data came from immunoSEQ multiplex PCR; TCRdb stores just in-frame clones and leaves some out. Of some 60,000 clones in the sample, approximately 90% were seen once. This material consisted of PBMCs, taken from a glioma patient whose treatment included an IDH1 peptide vaccine. The receptors were gathered from a middle-aged woman with glioma. CDR3s include the opening cysteine and the closing phenylalanine or tryptophan. Each record gives: D gene, clone size, J gene, V gene, CDR3 protein, CDR3 DNA. D genes are given only for firm matches. Rows may omit the clone size; those that give it use once, few, many or a size class.

.,.,TRBJ2-7,TRBV6-7,CASRILPDREVREQYF,TGTGCCAGCCGCATCCTACCCGACAGGGAGGTCAGGGAGCAGTACTTC
.,.,TRBJ1-1,TRBV7-9,CASRRLNTEAFF,TGTGCCAGCAGAAGGTTGAACACTGAAGCTTTCTTT
.,.,TRBJ1-2,TRBV19,CASSLGRTINYGYTF,TGTGCCAGTAGTTTAGGCCGTACCATTAACTATGGCTACACCTTC
.,few,TRBJ1-1,TRBV29-1,CSVRGEMSVAFF,TGCAGCGTGCGGGGAGAAATGTCTGTAGCTTTCTTT
.,.,TRBJ2-3,TRBV5-4,CASSLKLVTADTQYF,TGTGCCAGCAGCTTGAAGCTGGTCACCGCAGATACGCAGTATTTT
TRBD1,.,TRBJ2-1,TRBV5-6,CASSLGTGRNEQFF,TGTGCCAGCAGCTTGGGGACAGGGAGAAATGAGCAGTTCTTC
.,.,TRBJ1-2,TRBV4-3,CASSQEIIAGGGYTF,TGCGCCAGCAGCCAAGAGATAATTGCGGGGGGCGGCTACACCTTC
.,.,TRBJ2-1,TRBV5-1,CASSSAVGTGRGLVSYNEQFF,TGCGCCAGCAGCTCCGCCGTTGGAACAGGGCGCGGGCTGGTCTCCTACAATGAGCAGTTCTTC
.,.,TRBJ2-5,TRBV20-1,CSASLAETQYF,TGCAGTGCCAGCCTAGCGGAGACCCAGTACTTC
.,.,TRBJ2-7,TRBV27,CASSTEGSSGEQYF,TGTGCCAGCAGCACAGAGGGGTCCTCGGGCGAGCAGTACTTC
.,.,TRBJ2-7,TRBV2,CASSESGDEQYF,TGTGCCAGCAGTGAATCCGGGGACGAGCAGTACTTC
TRBD1,once,TRBJ2-7,TRBV4-1,CASSATGTGGSEQYF,TGCGCCAGCAGTGCTACCGGGACAGGGGGCTCCGAGCAGTACTTC
.,.,TRBJ1-1,TRBV2,CASRGGQEAFF,TGTGCCAGCAGGGGCGGTCAGGAAGCTTTCTTT
TRBD1,.,TRBJ1-1,TRBV15,CATSRERTGAPEAFF,TGTGCCACCAGCAGAGAGAGGACAGGGGCGCCTGAAGCTTTCTTT
.,few,TRBJ1-1,TRBV7-9,CASSPLSDTEAFF,TGTGCCAGCAGCCCCCTATCGGACACTGAAGCTTTCTTT
TRBD1,.,TRBJ1-1,TRBV10-3,CAISEDRAMGTEAFF,TGTGCCATCAGTGAAGACAGGGCGATGGGCACTGAAGCTTTCTTT
.,.,TRBJ1-2,TRBV6-5,CASSADRTYGYTF,TGTGCCAGCAGCGCCGACAGGACTTATGGCTACACCTTC
.,.,TRBJ1-4,TRBV5-1,CASKGGTRVEKLFF,TGCGCCAGCAAAGGAGGAACCCGTGTTGAAAAACTGTTTTTT
TRBD2,.,TRBJ2-1,TRBV4-1,CASRLVSGDYNEQFF,TGCGCCAGCAGACTCGTTAGCGGGGACTACAATGAGCAGTTCTTC
.,.,TRBJ1-2,TRBV4-2,CASSQDPAVYGYTF,TGTGCCAGCAGCCAAGACCCGGCAGTCTATGGCTACACCTTC
.,.,TRBJ1-2,TRBV4-3,CASSQDRGRLNYGYTF,TGCGCCAGCAGCCAAGATCGGGGCAGGCTTAACTATGGCTACACCTTC
.,.,TRBJ1-2,TRBV5-4,CASSSQFFQLNGYTF,TGTGCCAGCAGCTCGCAATTTTTCCAACTTAATGGCTACACCTTC
.,.,TRBJ2-1,TRBV1,CTSSQGQDSYNEQFF,TGCACCAGCAGCCAAGGTCAGGACTCCTACAATGAGCAGTTCTTC
TRBD1,.,TRBJ1-2,TRBV29-1,CSVPTGYYGYTF,TGCAGCGTTCCGACAGGGTACTATGGCTACACCTTC
TRBD2,once,TRBJ2-7,TRBV7-2,CASSFPSGGEYEQYF,TGTGCCAGCAGCTTCCCTAGCGGGGGCGAATACGAGCAGTACTTC
.,few,TRBJ2-6,TRBV4-2,CASSQDGGAAGANVLTF,TGTGCCAGCAGCCAAGATGGGGGGGCCGCTGGGGCCAACGTCCTGACTTTC
.,.,TRBJ2-5,TRBV10-3,CAISAGEETQYF,TGTGCCATCAGTGCGGGGGAAGAGACCCAGTACTTC
.,.,TRBJ2-7,TRBV6-5,CASSYLKGSPYEQYF,TGTGCCAGCAGTTATTTGAAGGGCAGCCCTTACGAGCAGTACTTC
.,once,TRBJ1-1,TRBV13,CASSRTYEGGGTEAFF,TGTGCCAGCAGCCGGACGTACGAGGGGGGGGGCACTGAAGCTTTCTTT
TRBD1,once,TRBJ1-1,TRBV7-2,CASSLFSPEQDRDAFF,TGTGCCAGCAGCTTATTTTCCCCGGAACAAGACAGGGACGCTTTCTTT
.,.,TRBJ1-2,TRBV5-1,CASRLQGTRDGYTF,TGCGCCAGCAGGCTACAGGGAACAAGGGATGGCTACACCTTC
.,.,TRBJ1-5,TRBV6-5,CASSYSGKGQPQHF,TGTGCCAGCAGTTACTCGGGGAAGGGCCAGCCCCAGCATTTT
.,.,TRBJ1-5,TRBV30,CAWSVGGVGSNQPQHF,TGTGCCTGGAGTGTAGGGGGTGTCGGAAGCAATCAGCCCCAGCATTTT
.,.,TRBJ2-3,TRBV20-1,CSASAADTQYF,TGCAGTGCTAGTGCTGCAGATACGCAGTATTTT
.,.,TRBJ2-5,TRBV15,CATSRAPTETQYF,TGTGCCACCAGCAGAGCCCCCACCGAGACCCAGTACTTC
.,.,TRBJ2-5,TRBV13,CASRRRVLETQYF,TGTGCCAGCAGACGAAGGGTGTTGGAGACCCAGTACTTC
TRBD1,.,TRBJ1-2,TRBV10-2,CASSDRKTSGTGTYGYTF,TGCGCCAGCAGTGACAGAAAGACTTCCGGGACAGGGACCTATGGCTACACCTTC
TRBD2,.,TRBJ2-3,TRBV5-1,CASSFYQIAGGTDTQYF,TGCGCCAGCAGCTTCTATCAGATAGCGGGAGGAACAGATACGCAGTATTTT
.,.,TRBJ2-2,TRBV6-1,CASNGDTGELFF,TGTGCCAGCAACGGGGACACCGGGGAGCTGTTTTTT
.,.,TRBJ2-5,TRBV5-6,CASSLGFQETQYF,TGTGCCAGCAGCTTGGGCTTCCAAGAGACCCAGTACTTC
.,.,TRBJ1-1,TRBV25-1,CASSDAAVGYTEAFF,TGTGCCAGCAGTGATGCGGCAGTTGGGTACACTGAAGCTTTCTTT
.,.,TRBJ2-3,TRBV10-1,CASSDSRDTQYF,TGCGCCAGCAGCGATTCCCGGGATACGCAGTATTTT
TRBD1,.,TRBJ2-7,TRBV2,CASSGGQGLYEQYF,TGTGCCAGCAGTGGGGGACAGGGTCTTTACGAGCAGTACTTC
TRBD1,.,TRBJ2-1,TRBV12-5,CASGLGTGGNNEQFF,TGTGCTAGTGGTTTGGGGACAGGGGGGAACAATGAGCAGTTCTTC
TRBD1,.,TRBJ1-1,TRBV27,CASSLRGLRAFF,TGTGCCAGCAGTTTGAGGGGGCTCAGAGCTTTCTTT
.,.,TRBJ1-3,TRBV1,CTSSQPDGGSGNTIYF,TGCACCAGCAGCCAACCCGATGGGGGCTCTGGAAACACCATATATTTT
.,.,TRBJ2-3,TRBV6-1,CASSLQPRDTQYF,TGTGCCAGCAGTCTCCAACCGCGGGATACGCAGTATTTT
TRBD1,.,TRBJ2-7,TRBV2,CASTGQALSSYEQYF,TGTGCCAGCACCGGACAGGCGCTGAGCTCCTACGAGCAGTACTTC
TRBD2,.,TRBJ2-5,TRBV4-3,CASSRGGGVEETQYF,TGCGCCAGCAGCCGGGGCGGGGGGGTAGAAGAGACCCAGTACTTC
TRBD2,.,TRBJ2-3,TRBV5-1,CASSPGLAGTSTDTQYF,TGCGCCAGCAGCCCAGGACTAGCGGGGACTAGCACAGATACGCAGTATTTT
TRBD1,once,TRBJ1-5,TRBV9,CASSVGDRGTQPQHF,TGTGCCAGCAGCGTAGGGGACAGGGGGACTCAGCCCCAGCATTTT
TRBD1,.,TRBJ1-4,TRBV27,CASSLNGGPTGGANEKLFF,TGTGCCAGCAGTTTGAATGGAGGGCCGACAGGGGGGGCTAATGAAAAACTGTTTTTT
TRBD1,.,TRBJ2-7,TRBV6-5,CASSYSFPGGYEQYF,TGTGCCAGCAGTTACTCGTTCCCAGGGGGCTACGAGCAGTACTTC
.,.,TRBJ2-7,TRBV5-4,CASRLRGAGYEQYF,TGTGCCAGCAGGCTGCGCGGAGCGGGCTACGAGCAGTACTTC
.,.,TRBJ1-1,TRBV18,CASSPRRVGVYTEAFF,TGTGCCAGCTCACCACGGAGGGTAGGCGTGTACACTGAAGCTTTCTTT
.,.,TRBJ2-1,TRBV19,CASSIGTMGIGEQFF,TGTGCCAGTAGTATCGGGACCATGGGGATCGGTGAGCAGTTCTTC
.,.,TRBJ1-5,TRBV7-2,CASSSPGDNQPQHF,TGTGCCAGCAGCTCACCAGGGGATAATCAGCCCCAGCATTTT
TRBD1,.,TRBJ2-3,TRBV27,CASRGQGWPHTDTQYF,TGTGCCAGCAGAGGACAGGGGTGGCCCCACACAGATACGCAGTATTTT
.,.,TRBJ1-5,TRBV4-1,CASSQDMAASQPQHF,TGCGCCAGCAGCCAAGATATGGCTGCAAGTCAGCCCCAGCATTTT
TRBD1,.,TRBJ1-2,TRBV5-1,CASSEENRGRVYGYTF,TGCGCCAGCAGCGAAGAAAACAGGGGGCGCGTCTATGGCTACACCTTC